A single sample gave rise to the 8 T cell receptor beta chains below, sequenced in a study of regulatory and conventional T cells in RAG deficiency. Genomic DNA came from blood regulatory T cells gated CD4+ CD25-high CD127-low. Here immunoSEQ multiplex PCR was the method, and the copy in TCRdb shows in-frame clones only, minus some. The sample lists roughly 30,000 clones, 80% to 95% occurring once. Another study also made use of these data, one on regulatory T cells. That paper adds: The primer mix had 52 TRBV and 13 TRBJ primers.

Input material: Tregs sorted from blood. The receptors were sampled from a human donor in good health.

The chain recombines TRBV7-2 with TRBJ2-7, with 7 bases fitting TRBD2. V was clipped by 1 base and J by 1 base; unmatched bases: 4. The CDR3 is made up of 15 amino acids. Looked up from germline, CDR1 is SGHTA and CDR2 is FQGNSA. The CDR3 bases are TGTGCCAGCAGCTTAGTGGCTAGCGGATCCTACGAGCAGTACTTC. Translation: CASSLVASGSYEQYF.

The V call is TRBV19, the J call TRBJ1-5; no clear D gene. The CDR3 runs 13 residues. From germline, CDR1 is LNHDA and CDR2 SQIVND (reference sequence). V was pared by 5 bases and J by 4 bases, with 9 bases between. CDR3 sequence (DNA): TGTGCCAGTAGTCTAATCGGGAATCAGCCCCAGCATTTT. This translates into CASSLIGNQPQHF.

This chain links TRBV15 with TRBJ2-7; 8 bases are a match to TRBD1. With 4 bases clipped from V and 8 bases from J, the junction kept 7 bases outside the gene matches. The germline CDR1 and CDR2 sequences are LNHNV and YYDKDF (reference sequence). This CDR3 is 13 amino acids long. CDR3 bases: TGTGCCACCAGCATTGGACAGGGTCAGCAGCAGTACTTC. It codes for CATSIGQGQQQYF.

CDR3 coding DNA: TGTGCTAGTGGCCCCGGGACTGCCAAAGAGACCCAGTACTTC. Its translation is CASGPGTAKETQYF. The rearrangement uses TRBV12-5 and TRBJ2-5; a possible D gene is TRBD2 (6 bases). This CDR3 region has 14 residues. V was clipped by 6 bases and J by 3 bases, with 14 bases between them. Germline lookup yields CDR1 LGHNT and CDR2 FRNRAP.

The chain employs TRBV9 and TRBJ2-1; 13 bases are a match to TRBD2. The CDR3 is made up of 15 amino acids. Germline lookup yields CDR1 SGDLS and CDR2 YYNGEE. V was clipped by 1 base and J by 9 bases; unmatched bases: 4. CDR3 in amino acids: CASSVTSGGAVEQFF. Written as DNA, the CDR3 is TGTGCCAGCAGCGTAACTAGCGGGGGGGCCGTTGAGCAGTTCTTC.

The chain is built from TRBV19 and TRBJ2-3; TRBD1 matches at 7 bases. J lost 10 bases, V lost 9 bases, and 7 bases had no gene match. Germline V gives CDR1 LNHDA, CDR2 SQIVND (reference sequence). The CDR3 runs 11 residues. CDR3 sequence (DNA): TGTGCCAGCTACTCCGGGACAGCGCAGTATTTT. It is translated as CASYSGTAQYF. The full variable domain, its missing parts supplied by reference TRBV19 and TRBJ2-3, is DGGITQSPKYLFRKEGQNVTLSCEQNLNHDAMYWYRQDPGQGLRLIYYSQIVNDFQKGDIAEGYSVSREKKESFPLTVTSAQKNPTAFYLCASYSGTAQYFGPGTRLTVL.

In DNA form, the CDR3 reads TGTGCCAGCAGCTTACAGGGCCTGATTAATTCACCCCTCCACTTT. Encoded protein: CASSLQGLINSPLHF. The chain recombines TRBV7-6 with TRBJ1-6, with TRBD1 as a possible D gene (5 bases). Per the germline V gene, CDR1 is SGHVS and CDR2 is FNYEAQ. V was clipped by 2 bases and J by 6 bases, with 11 bases between them. The CDR3 has 15 amino acids.

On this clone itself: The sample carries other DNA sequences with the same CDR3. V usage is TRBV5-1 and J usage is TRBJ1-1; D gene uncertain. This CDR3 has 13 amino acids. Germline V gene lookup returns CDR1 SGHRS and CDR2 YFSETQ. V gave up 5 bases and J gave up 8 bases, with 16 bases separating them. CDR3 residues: CASSSTRFAEAFF. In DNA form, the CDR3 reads TGCGCCAGCAGTTCTACGCGGTTTGCCGAAGCTTTCTTT.